What follows are 5 T cell receptor beta chains derived from one specimen sequenced in a study of Graves' ophthalmopathy and Graves' hyperthyroidism. Beta-chain TCR CDR3 regions were amplified from RNA transcripts. Investigators did first-round RT-PCR with HTBI primers, then second-round multiplex PCR. TCRdb fed the multiplex PCR reads into MiXCR, producing one record per CDR3 protein. The sample has approximately 500,000 distinct CDR3 sequences; about 15% are singletons. Input material: blood. All receptors derive from a woman between 25 and 40 years old with Graves' ophthalmopathy.

This clonotype appeared many times. The genes are TRBV11-2 and TRBJ1-3, with 9 bases identical to TRBD1. Looked up from germline, CDR1 is SGHAT and CDR2 is FQNNGV. The junction had 8 bases not matched to a gene; V was cut back by 4 bases and J by 4 bases. CDR3 size: 16 residues. CDR3 DNA sequence: TGTGCCAGCAGCTCACGCCAGACAGGGGGAGGAAACACCATATATTTT. Its translation: CASSSRQTGGGNTIYF.

At least ten counts were recorded for this clonotype. This rearrangement joins TRBV28 to TRBJ2-7, with TRBD1 as a possible D gene (5 bases). V was shortened by 2 bases and J by 8 bases, with 16 bases between the two germline ends. Germline V gene lookup returns CDR1 MDHEN and CDR2 SYDVKM. The CDR3 is 14 residues long. The CDR3 DNA sequence: TGTGCCAGCAGTTTAACGAGAAGGAAGGACAAGCAGTACTTC. Its protein product is CASSLTRRKDKQYF.

CDR3 sequence reads: CASSEERGKETQYF. As DNA, the CDR3 is TGTGCCAGCAGTGAAGAGCGGGGAAAAGAGACCCAGTACTTC. The J gene is TRBJ2-5, the V gene TRBV2; 7 bases match TRBD2. CDR1 is SNHLY, CDR2 FYNNEI, per germline. The CDR3 contains 14 residues. The V segment lost 1 base and the J segment 3 bases; nucleotides outside the gene matches: 2.

This clonotype was seen at least ten times. This chain connects TRBV6-5 to TRBJ2-5; the D is unclear. Germline V gene sequence: CDR1 MNHEY, CDR2 SVGAGI. Trimming removed 4 bases at V and 2 bases at J, with 11 bases between. The CDR3 length is 14 residues. CDR3 sequence reads: CASSSTAGQETQYF. As DNA, the CDR3 is TGTGCCAGCAGTTCCACAGCAGGACAAGAGACCCAGTACTTC.

This clonotype was seen a handful of times. The chain uses TRBV7-2 and TRBJ1-1, with 8 bases fitting TRBD1. The V gene's germline CDR1 is SGHTA and CDR2 FQGNSA. The CDR3 sequence is 15 residues long. J lost 5 bases, V lost 5 bases, and 10 bases had no gene match. As DNA, the CDR3 is TGTGCCAGCAGCCCCATGACAGGGGTGGGAACTGAAGCTTTCTTT. Translation gives CASSPMTGVGTEAFF.